A selection of T cell receptor beta chains follows, all from one sample in a study of a mutant IDH1 vaccine in newly diagnosed glioma. Profiled with immunoSEQ multiplex PCR; TCRdb holds only in-frame clones, not every one. The sample has about 92,000 clones; around 80% are singletons. This material consisted of PBMCs, taken from a glioma patient treated with radiotherapy, temozolomide or both. Receptors originate from a man aged 40-55 years with glioma. Both conserved end residues are part of each CDR3. The D gene is left open where the match is weak. The size entry is marked missing in some rows and otherwise reads once, few, many or a size class.

13	-	TRBV7-9	TRBJ1-3	-	TGTGCCAGCAGCTCCGACAATAGAAACACCATATATTTT	CASSSDNRNTIYF
14	TRBD2	TRBV10-2	TRBJ2-2	-	TGCGCCAGCACGAGCGGGAGTCAAGGCGGGGAGCTGTTTTTT	CASTSGSQGGELFF
17	-	TRBV7-2	TRBJ2-4	-	TGTGCCAGCAGCTCAGGAATCGGACAATTAGCCAAAAACATTCAGTACTTC	CASSSGIGQLAKNIQYF
13	TRBD1	TRBV4-2	TRBJ1-4	few	TGTGCCAGCAGCCAAGGGGACAGGGAAAAACTGTTTTTT	CASSQGDREKLFF
15	TRBD1	TRBV4-3	TRBJ1-1	-	TGCGCCAGCAGCCAGATTCTCGGACAGGGGGCGAAAGCTTTCTTT	CASSQILGQGAKAFF
13	-	TRBV28	TRBJ2-7	few	TGTGCCAGCAGCCCCACTGTGGACTACGAGCAGTACTTC	CASSPTVDYEQYF
15	TRBD1	TRBV19	TRBJ2-2	-	TGTGCCAGTAGTTACAGGGGGCGCGGCACCGGGGAGCTGTTTTTT	CASSYRGRGTGELFF
15	-	TRBV6-6	TRBJ2-6	many	TGTGCCAGCAGTGACCGGGAACCTGGGGCCAACGTCCTGACTTTC	CASSDREPGANVLTF
16	TRBD2	TRBV4-3	TRBJ2-3	-	TGCGCCAGCAGCCAAGTGGCGGGGGGCAGCACAGATACGCAGTATTTT	CASSQVAGGSTDTQYF
14	-	TRBV7-3	TRBJ2-1	-	TGTGCCAGCAGCTCTGGACCCCTTGGGAATGAGCAGTTCTTC	CASSSGPLGNEQFF
12	-	TRBV19	TRBJ1-6	-	TGTGCCAGTAGCAACAATAATTCACCCCTCCACTTT	CASSNNNSPLHF
14	TRBD1	TRBV10-3	TRBJ2-7	few	TGTGCCATCAGTGGCGACAGGGGGAACTACGAGCAGTACTTC	CAISGDRGNYEQYF
15	TRBD1	TRBV29-1	TRBJ2-2	-	TGCAGCGTTGTGGTGGCAGGGGGCTTAAGCGGGGAGCTGTTTTTT	CSVVVAGGLSGELFF
17	TRBD2	TRBV5-1	TRBJ2-3	-	TGCGCCAGCAGCCACCTTTTGACTAGCGGGGGCACAGATACGCAGTATTTT	CASSHLLTSGGTDTQYF
15	-	TRBV19	TRBJ2-2	-	TGTGCCAGTACTGGCAGCCATACGAACACCGGGGAGCTGTTTTTT	CASTGSHTNTGELFF
16	TRBD2	TRBV18	TRBJ2-7	-	TGTGCCAGCTCACCTAGGACTAGCGGCCTATCCTACGAGCAGTACTTC	CASSPRTSGLSYEQYF
18	-	TRBV5-1	TRBJ2-5	-	TGCGCCAGCAGCTTGGCCGGTCCCCCAGGGCATATATCAGAGACCCAGTACTTC	CASSLAGPPGHISETQYF
17	-	TRBV27	TRBJ2-3	-	TGTGCCAGCAGTTTACGGTCGTTAAGGGCTTACACAGATACGCAGTATTTT	CASSLRSLRAYTDTQYF
12	TRBD1	TRBV19	TRBJ1-2	-	TGTGCCAGCAAAGCAGGGGGCTATGGCTACACCTTC	CASKAGGYGYTF
15	TRBD2	TRBV10-2	TRBJ2-1	-	TGCGCCAGCCTCCTGACTAGCGGGGGTTTGGGTGAGCAGTTCTTC	CASLLTSGGLGEQFF
13	-	TRBV25-1	TRBJ1-2	-	TGTGCCAGCAGTGATCCCCCGGACTATGGCTACACCTTC	CASSDPPDYGYTF
15	-	TRBV30	TRBJ2-5	once	TGTGCCTGGAGTTTGGGAGGCAGCAGAAAAGAGACCCAGTACTTC	CAWSLGGSRKETQYF
17	TRBD1	TRBV4-3	TRBJ2-3	-	TGCGCCAGCAGCCAACTGGGACAGGGGGCTTACACAGATACGCAGTATTTT	CASSQLGQGAYTDTQYF
15	TRBD1	TRBV30	TRBJ1-5	-	TGTGCCTGGAGTACAGGGGAATATAGCAATCAGCCCCAGCATTTT	CAWSTGEYSNQPQHF
14	-	TRBV27	TRBJ2-1	-	TGTGCCAGCAGGACTTTGCGGAGAGGGGATGAGCAGTTCTTC	CASRTLRRGDEQFF
13	-	TRBV5-4	TRBJ1-2	-	TGTGCCAGCAGGGGGAACAGGGAAGGTGGCTACACCTTC	CASRGNREGGYTF
12	TRBD2	TRBV10-3	TRBJ2-5	few	TGTGCCACCGGACTAGCGCAAGAGACCCAGTACTTC	CATGLAQETQYF
14	-	TRBV10-2	TRBJ1-1	-	TGCGCCAGCAGTCCGGAGGGGGAGAACACTGAAGCTTTCTTT	CASSPEGENTEAFF
18	TRBD2	TRBV4-2	TRBJ2-5	-	TGTGCCAGCAGCCAAGACTCTCGGGTAGCGGGTTCTCAAGAGACCCAGTACTTC	CASSQDSRVAGSQETQYF
13	-	TRBV6-5	TRBJ1-2	once	TGTGCCAGCAGTCCCCGGGTTGCCTGGGGCTACACCTTC	CASSPRVAWGYTF
15	TRBD1	TRBV7-9	TRBJ2-3	-	TGTGCCAGCAGCATCACAGGGGGTAGCACAGATACGCAGTATTTT	CASSITGGSTDTQYF
13	-	TRBV4-1	TRBJ1-1	few	TGCGCCAGCAGCCAAGATCGTGGCCGGGAAGCTTTCTTT	CASSQDRGREAFF
19	TRBD2	TRBV6-4	TRBJ2-3	-	TGTGCCAGCAGCCCCCCCGGGACTAGCGGGAGGACTAGCACAGATACGCAGTATTTT	CASSPPGTSGRTSTDTQYF
13	-	TRBV7-8	TRBJ1-3	-	TGTGCCAGCAGCCTCATGTCTGGAAACACCATATATTTT	CASSLMSGNTIYF
16	TRBD1	TRBV11-2	TRBJ2-7	-	TGTGCCAGCAGCTTAGTGCCAGGGACAGGGGGCGGCGAGCAGTACTTC	CASSLVPGTGGGEQYF
16	TRBD2	TRBV4-2	TRBJ2-1	-	TGTGCCAGCAGCCAAGATGACTCTAGCGGGTACAATGAGCAGTTCTTC	CASSQDDSSGYNEQFF
14	-	TRBV19	TRBJ2-7	-	TGTGCCAGTAGTATTGGCAGGGGCAACTACGAGCAGTACTTC	CASSIGRGNYEQYF
17	TRBD2	TRBV7-9	TRBJ2-1	-	TGTGCCAGCAGCTCTTTACTAGCGGGGGTTTTTTACAATGAGCAGTTCTTC	CASSSLLAGVFYNEQFF
13	-	TRBV11-3	TRBJ2-3	-	TGTGCCAGCAGCCTCACATATAAAGATACGCAGTATTTT	CASSLTYKDTQYF
17	TRBD2	TRBV4-3	TRBJ2-1	-	TGCGCCAGCAGCCAAGCAATACTAGCGGGGGGGCGTAATGAGCAGTTCTTC	CASSQAILAGGRNEQFF